The 24 T cell receptor beta chains reported below all come from one sample, sequenced in a study of cytomegalovirus exposure and HLA in healthy donors. PCR used 60 Vbeta primers and 13 Jbeta primers. Generated by immunoSEQ multiplex PCR, the TCRdb table keeps only in-frame clones and is missing some. Found here are 200,000 or so clones, around 84% of them singletons; the top ten hold about 2.6%. Sequencing was performed on PBMCs. All receptors derive from a woman in her forties or fifties in good health and CMV-seropositive.

The V call is TRBV28, the J call TRBJ1-5; a possible D gene is TRBD1 (6 bases). The germline V gene encodes CDR1 MDHEN and CDR2 SYDVKM. This CDR3 comprises 12 residues. V was trimmed by 10 bases and J by 3 bases, leaving 10 bases between them. CDR3 residues: CAMGQANQPQHF. The CDR3 nucleotides are TGTGCCATGGGACAAGCCAATCAGCCCCAGCATTTT.

The chain employs TRBV19 and TRBJ2-2; D might be TRBD1 (6 bases). V was pared by 5 bases and J by 8 bases, with 15 bases between. The CDR3 totals 14 residues. The germline V gene has CDR1 LNHDA and CDR2 SQIVND (reference sequence). In DNA form, the CDR3 reads TGTGCCAGTAGTCCCTGGGGGCTGGGGGGGGAGCTGTTTTTT. This translates into CASSPWGLGGELFF.

This chain uses TRBV4-1 with TRBJ2-5; D call uncertain. Per germline, CDR1 MGHRA and CDR2 YSYEKL. V lost 4 bases to trimming and J lost 1 base, with 7 bases between them. This CDR3 contains 13 residues. CDR3 coding DNA: TGCGCCAGCAGCCCTTATTTCCAAGAGACCCAGTACTTC. Encoded protein: CASSPYFQETQYF.

This clone was seen only a few times. Relative to the germline gene, one junction end is altered; a read error may explain this. This rearrangement joins TRBV7-7 to TRBJ2-1; TRBD2 matches 8 bases. Germline V gene sequence: CDR1 SSHAT, CDR2 FNYEAQ (reference sequence). CDR3 length equals 15 residues. In nucleotides, the CDR3 is TGTGCTAGCAGCTTACGGCGGGGGGACGGCAATGAGCAGTTCTTC. Residues: CASSLRRGDGNEQFF. Supplemented by reference TRBV7-7 and TRBJ2-1, the full variable domain reads GAGVSQSPRYKVTKRGQDVTLRCDPISSHATLYWYQQALGQGPEFLTYFNYEAQPDKSGLPSDRFSAERPEGSISTLTIQRTEQRDSAMYRCASSLRRGDGNEQFFGPGTRLTVL.

The J gene is TRBJ2-2, the V gene TRBV4-3; the match to TRBD1 covers 10 bases. Per the germline V gene, CDR1 is LGHNA and CDR2 is YSLEER. The CDR3 length is 17 residues. Unmatched junction bases numbered 10, after V lost 5 bases and J lost 4 bases. Written as DNA, the CDR3 is TGCGCCAGCAGCGCACCTGAGACAGGGGGCAGCACCGGGGAGCTGTTTTTT. It encodes CASSAPETGGSTGELFF.

This chain links TRBV6-6 with TRBJ1-2; TRBD1 matches at 10 bases. Germline values: CDR1 MNHNY, CDR2 SVGAGI (reference sequence). This CDR3 is 15 amino acids long. With V trimmed by 8 bases and J by 3 bases, 9 bases remained unmatched. The CDR3 loop reads CASGSRTGGHYGYTF. The CDR3 coding sequence is TGTGCCAGCGGCTCAAGGACAGGGGGACACTATGGCTACACCTTC.

A few counts support this clone. This chain connects TRBV9 to TRBJ2-3; 8 nucleotides line up with TRBD2. The length of the CDR3 is 14 residues. The V gene's germline CDR1 is SGDLS and CDR2 YYNGEE. The V and J ends lost 0 bases and 5 bases, in that order; junction bases with no gene match: 2. CDR3 sequence (DNA): TGTGCCAGCAGCGTAGCGGGGGGGATAGATACGCAGTATTTT. Translated, it gives CASSVAGGIDTQYF.

This sequence joins TRBV7-9 and TRBJ1-1; no clear D. CDR1 is SEHNR, CDR2 FQNEAQ, per germline (reference sequence). This CDR3 is 13 amino acids long. V lost 5 bases, J lost 1 base, and 8 bases lay in between. CDR3 DNA: TGTGCCAGCAGCCGGGGATGGAACACTGAAGCTTTCTTT. Its translation is CASSRGWNTEAFF.

This chain links TRBV7-2 with TRBJ1-4; weak D call: TRBD1 (6 bases). The CDR3 extends over 16 amino acids. CDR1 and CDR2 (germline): SGHTA, FQGNSA. V lost 5 bases and J lost 9, with 22 bases in between. The DNA for the CDR3 is TGTGCCAGCAGCCCAATGGGGCTAGGGGGGGAGAAAAAACTGTTTTTT. Protein sequence: CASSPMGLGGEKKLFF. Variable domain in full (rest from reference TRBV7-2 and TRBJ1-4): GAGVSQSPSNKVTEKGKDVELRCDPISGHTALYWYRQSLGQGLEFLIYFQGNSAPDKSGLPSDRFSAERTGGSVSTLTIQRTQQEDSAVYLCASSPMGLGGEKKLFFGSGTQLSVL.

The gene calls are TRBV18 and TRBJ2-1; the match to TRBD1 covers 8 bases. The CDR3 length is 14 residues. Losses at the gene ends were 1 base for V and 7 bases for J; bases not matched to a gene: 3. The germline V gene encodes CDR1 KGHSH and CDR2 LQKENI. The CDR3 loop is CASSPQQGGNEQFF. CDR3 in DNA: TGTGCCAGCTCACCACAACAGGGGGGAAATGAGCAGTTCTTC.

This clone was counted only a few times. CDR3 bases: TGTGCCAGCAGCTTAGGAAGCGGGGCGGGGGATGAGCAGTTCTTC. This encodes CASSLGSGAGDEQFF. The genes are TRBV7-9 and TRBJ2-1; the match to TRBD2 covers 7 bases. CDR1 SEHNR and CDR2 FQNEAQ come from the germline V gene (reference sequence). V lost 1 base and J lost 8; bases outside the gene matches: 8. CDR3 length: 15 amino acids. Looking up the rest from reference TRBV7-9 and TRBJ2-1 gives the full variable domain: DTGVSQNPRHKITKRGQNVTFRCDPISEHNRLYWYRQTLGQGPEFLTYFQNEAQLEKSRLLSDRFSAERPKGSFSTLEIQRTEQGDSAMYLCASSLGSGAGDEQFFGPGTRLTVL.

The chain combines TRBV6-5 with TRBJ1-2; 8 positions match TRBD1. Germline CDR1 reads MNHEY; CDR2 reads SVGAGI. After removal of 4 bases from V and 5 bases from J, the junction contained 3 bases not matched to a gene. CDR3 length equals 13 residues. The DNA for the CDR3 is TGTGCCAGCAGTTCAGGGGGCAGGTATGGCTACACCTTC. Its translation is CASSSGGRYGYTF.

The V gene is TRBV5-1, the J gene TRBJ1-2, with 9 positions matching TRBD1. Germline CDR1 SGHRS, CDR2 YFSETQ. V was clipped by 2 bases and J by 5 bases; unmatched bases: 4. This CDR3 contains 14 residues. The CDR3 region has the DNA TGCGCCAGCAGCTTACTGGGACAGGGTTATGGCTACACCTTC. Protein product: CASSLLGQGYGYTF.

This chain joins TRBV19 and TRBJ1-5, with 8 positions matching TRBD1. From germline, CDR1 is LNHDA and CDR2 SQIVND (reference sequence). J lost 2 bases, V lost 7 bases, and 7 bases had no gene match. CDR3 length equals 15 residues. The CDR3 bases are TGTGCCAGTACCCCATTGGACAGGGGCAATCAGCCCCAGCATTTT. Translated: CASTPLDRGNQPQHF.

The rearrangement uses TRBV6-1 and TRBJ2-7; 10 positions match TRBD2. Unmatched junction bases numbered 3, after V lost 1 base and J lost 3 bases. The CDR3 has 15 residues. Germline CDR1 reads MNHNS; CDR2 reads SASEGT. CDR3 amino acids: CASSEVLAGDYEQYF. CDR3 bases: TGTGCCAGCAGTGAAGTCCTAGCGGGAGACTACGAGCAGTACTTC.

A few counts support this clone. The V call is TRBV7-9, the J call TRBJ2-5, with 8 positions matching TRBD2. The germline V gene has CDR1 SEHNR and CDR2 FQNEAQ (reference sequence). V trimming: 5 bases; J trimming: 4 bases; junction bases outside the gene matches: 9. There are 15 residues in the CDR3. The CDR3 DNA reads TGTGCCAGCAGCCGCGGACTAGCATCCTCAGAGACCCAGTACTTC. Its translation is CASSRGLASSETQYF.

This chain joins TRBV5-1 and TRBJ2-1; 7 nucleotides align to TRBD2. CDR1 is SGHRS, CDR2 YFSETQ, per germline. The CDR3 length is 16 residues. After removal of 3 bases from V and 0 bases from J, the junction contained 6 bases not matched to a gene. The CDR3 loop reads CASSSDGGSSYNEQFF. The CDR3 region has the DNA TGCGCCAGCAGCTCCGACGGGGGGAGCTCCTACAATGAGCAGTTCTTC. Supplemented by reference TRBV5-1 and TRBJ2-1, the full variable domain reads KAGVTQTPRYLIKTRGQQVTLSCSPISGHRSVSWYQQTPGQGLQFLFEYFSETQRNKGNFPGRFSGRQFSNSRSEMNVSTLELGDSALYLCASSSDGGSSYNEQFFGPGTRLTVL.

This chain links TRBV19 with TRBJ1-1; TRBD1 aligns across 10 bases. The J segment lost 4 bases and the V segment lost 4 bases, leaving 9 bases of the junction unmatched. CDR3 length: 16 amino acids. Germline V gives CDR1 LNHDA, CDR2 SQIVND (reference sequence). The CDR3 DNA follows: TGTGCCAGTAGTAGGGTGGACAGGGGGACGGGCACTGAAGCTTTCTTT. Encoded protein: CASSRVDRGTGTEAFF.

V usage is TRBV6-5 and J usage is TRBJ2-7; 11 nucleotides match TRBD1. With V trimmed by 4 bases and J by 3 bases, 5 bases remained unmatched. The germline CDR1 and CDR2 sequences are MNHEY and SVGAGI. The CDR3 has 15 residues. The CDR3 spells CASSSPGQGDYEQYF. In nucleotides, the CDR3 is TGTGCCAGCAGTTCCCCGGGACAGGGGGACTACGAGCAGTACTTC.

The rearrangement joins TRBV18 to TRBJ2-7; D gene unclear. Trimming removed 3 bases from V and 1 base from J, with 7 bases in between. Germline lookup yields CDR1 KGHSH and CDR2 LQKENI. The CDR3 is 13 residues long. CDR3 sequence: CASSPAESYEQYF. CDR3 sequence (DNA): TGTGCCAGCTCACCCGCGGAATCCTACGAGCAGTACTTC.

The chain joins TRBV2 to TRBJ1-2; TRBD1 matches 9 bases. The germline CDR1 and CDR2 sequences are SNHLY and FYNNEI. The CDR3 runs to 15 residues. Trimming cost V 5 bases and J 4 bases; bases outside gene matches: 8. CDR3 sequence reads: CASSLRTGEGYGYTF. CDR3 DNA: TGTGCCAGCAGTTTACGGACAGGGGAGGGCTATGGCTACACCTTC.

Only one count was recorded for this clone. The rearrangement links TRBV7-2 to TRBJ1-5; maybe TRBD1 (5 bases). The CDR3 spans 16 residues. Germline CDR1 and CDR2: SGHTA and FQGNSA. V was shortened by 1 base and J by 0 bases, with 10 bases between the two germline ends. The CDR3, as DNA: TGTGCCAGCAGCTTAGTTGGGGGGGATAGCAATCAGCCCCAGCATTTT. This sequence encodes CASSLVGGDSNQPQHF.

V usage is TRBV7-9 and J usage is TRBJ2-7; TRBD2 aligns across 7 bases. Germline loops: CDR1 SEHNR, CDR2 FQNEAQ (reference sequence). The CDR3 has 13 amino acids. Trimming took 1 base from V and 3 from J; bases not matched to a gene: 0. CDR3 nucleotide sequence: TGTGCCAGCAGCTTAGGGGACTACTACGAGCAGTACTTC. It is translated as CASSLGDYYEQYF.

There are a few counts of this clone. The rearrangement links TRBV19 to TRBJ2-7; 7 bases are a match to TRBD1. Losses at the gene ends were 6 bases for V and 3 bases for J; bases not matched to a gene: 5. Germline-derived CDR1 and CDR2 are LNHDA and SQIVND (reference sequence). The CDR3 is 13 amino acids. The CDR3 DNA sequence: TGTGCCAGTAGCATGGCAGGGGGCTACGAGCAGTACTTC. Translation: CASSMAGGYEQYF.